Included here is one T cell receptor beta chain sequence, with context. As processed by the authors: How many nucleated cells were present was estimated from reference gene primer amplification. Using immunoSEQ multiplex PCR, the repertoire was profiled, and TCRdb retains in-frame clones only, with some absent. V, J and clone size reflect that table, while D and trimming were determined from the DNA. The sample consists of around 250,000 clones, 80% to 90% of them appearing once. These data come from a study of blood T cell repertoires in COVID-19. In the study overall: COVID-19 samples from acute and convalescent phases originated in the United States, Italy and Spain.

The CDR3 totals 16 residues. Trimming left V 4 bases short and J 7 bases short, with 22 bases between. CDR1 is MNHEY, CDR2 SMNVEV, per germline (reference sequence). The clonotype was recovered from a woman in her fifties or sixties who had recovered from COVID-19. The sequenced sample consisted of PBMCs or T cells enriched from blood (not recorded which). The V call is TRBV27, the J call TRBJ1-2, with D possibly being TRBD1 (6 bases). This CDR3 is CASSSFGRPRGSGYTF. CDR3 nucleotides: TGTGCCAGCAGTTCCTTCGGACGTCCCAGGGGTTCTGGCTACACCTTC.